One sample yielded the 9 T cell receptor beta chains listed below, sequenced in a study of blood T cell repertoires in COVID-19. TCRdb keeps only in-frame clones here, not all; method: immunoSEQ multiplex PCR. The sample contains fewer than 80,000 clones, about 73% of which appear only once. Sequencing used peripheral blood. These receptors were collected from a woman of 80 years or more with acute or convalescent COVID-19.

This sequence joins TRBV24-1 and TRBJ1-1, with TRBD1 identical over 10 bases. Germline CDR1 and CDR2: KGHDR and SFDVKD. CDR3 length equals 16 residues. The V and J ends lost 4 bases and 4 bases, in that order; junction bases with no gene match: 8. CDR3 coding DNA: TGTGCCACCAGTGACACCCGACAGGGGGCTTCCACTGAAGCTTTCTTT. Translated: CATSDTRQGASTEAFF.

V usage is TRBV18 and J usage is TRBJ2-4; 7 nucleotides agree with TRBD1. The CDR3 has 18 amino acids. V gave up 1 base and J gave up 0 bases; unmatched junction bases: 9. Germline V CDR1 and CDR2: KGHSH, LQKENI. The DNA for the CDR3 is TGTGCCAGCTCACCACGGGAAGGGGGCATTGGAGCCAAAAACATTCAGTACTTC. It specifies CASSPREGGIGAKNIQYF.

CDR3 sequence reads: CASGRSGRDLGQYF. The CDR3 bases are TGTGCCAGTGGGCGGAGCGGGAGGGACCTTGGGCAGTACTTC. The chain is built from TRBV7-8 and TRBJ2-7; 10 bases agree with TRBD2. Per germline, CDR1 SGHVS and CDR2 FQNEAQ. The CDR3 contains 14 residues. V lost 9 bases, J lost 9 bases, and 14 bases stayed unmatched.

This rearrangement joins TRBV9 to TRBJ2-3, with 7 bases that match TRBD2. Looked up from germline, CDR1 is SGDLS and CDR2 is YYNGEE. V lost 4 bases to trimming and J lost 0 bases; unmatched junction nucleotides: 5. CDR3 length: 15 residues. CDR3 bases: TGTGCCAGCAGCCGTGGGGGGGTTAGCACAGATACGCAGTATTTT. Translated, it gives CASSRGGVSTDTQYF.

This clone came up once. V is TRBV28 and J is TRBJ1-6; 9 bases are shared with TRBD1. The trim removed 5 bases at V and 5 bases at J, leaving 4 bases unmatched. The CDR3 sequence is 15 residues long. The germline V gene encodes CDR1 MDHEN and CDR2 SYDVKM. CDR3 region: CASSPRTGDNSPLHF. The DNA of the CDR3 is TGTGCCAGCAGTCCCCGGACAGGGGATAATTCACCCCTCCACTTT.

Here the CDR3 DNA reads TGTGCCAGCAGTGAAGCGATGTCAGGGCCGGGCGGGGAGCTGTTTTTT. Translating it yields CASSEAMSGPGGELFF. The genes are TRBV2 and TRBJ2-2; a weak D match, TRBD1 (5 bases). The CDR3 is 16 residues long. In germline, CDR1 is SNHLY, CDR2 FYNNEI. Deletions cut 0 bases from V and 7 bases from J, with 15 bases between. The full variable domain, completed using reference TRBV2 and TRBJ2-2, is EPEVTQTPSHQVTQMGQEVILRCVPISNHLYFYWYRQILGQKVEFLVSFYNNEISEKSEIFDDQFSVERPDGSNFTLKIRSTKLEDSAMYFCASSEAMSGPGGELFFGEGSRLTVL.

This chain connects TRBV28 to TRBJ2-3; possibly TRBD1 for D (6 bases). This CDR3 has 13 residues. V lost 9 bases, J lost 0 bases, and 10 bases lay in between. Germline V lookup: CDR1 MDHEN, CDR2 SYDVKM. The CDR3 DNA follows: TGTGCCAGTGGGGGCCCTAGCACAGATACGCAGTATTTT. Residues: CASGGPSTDTQYF.

The CDR3 spells CASSITRGTGPYF. CDR3 nucleotides: TGTGCCAGCAGCATAACTCGGGGGACAGGACCGTATTTT. The genes are TRBV11-3 and TRBJ2-3; 8 bases map to TRBD1. With 5 bases clipped from V and 14 bases from J, the junction kept 12 bases outside the gene matches. Per the germline V gene, CDR1 is SGHNT and CDR2 is YENEEA. CDR3 length: 13 amino acids.

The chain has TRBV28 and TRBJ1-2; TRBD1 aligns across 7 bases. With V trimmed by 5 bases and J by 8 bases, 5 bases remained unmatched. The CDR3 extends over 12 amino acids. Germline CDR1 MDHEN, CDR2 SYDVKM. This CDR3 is CASSPGTAGYTF. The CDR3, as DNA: TGTGCCAGCAGTCCCGGGACAGCCGGCTACACCTTC.